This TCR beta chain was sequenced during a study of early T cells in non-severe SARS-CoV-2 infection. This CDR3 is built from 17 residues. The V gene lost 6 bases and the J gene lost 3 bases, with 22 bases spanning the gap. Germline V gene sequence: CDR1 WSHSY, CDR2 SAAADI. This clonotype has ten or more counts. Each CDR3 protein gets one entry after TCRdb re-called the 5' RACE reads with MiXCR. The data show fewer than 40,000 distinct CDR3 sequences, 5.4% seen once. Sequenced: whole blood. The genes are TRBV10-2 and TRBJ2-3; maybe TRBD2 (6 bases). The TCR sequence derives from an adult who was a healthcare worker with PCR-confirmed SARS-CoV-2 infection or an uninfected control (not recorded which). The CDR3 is CASSGGTTSGWTDTQYF. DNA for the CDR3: TGCGCCAGCAGCGGGGGTACCACCAGTGGCTGGACAGATACGCAGTATTTT.